This record looks at one T cell receptor (beta chain) sequence and its context. Its antigen is not identified. With 60 Vbeta and 13 Jbeta primers, the PCR was carried out. The repertoire was sequenced with immunoSEQ multiplex PCR; TCRdb's copy has only in-frame clones and lacks some. The data show tens of thousands of clones, around 70% seen once. The source of the sample is a study of cytomegalovirus exposure and HLA in healthy donors. Points from the study as a whole: TCR beta chains numbering more than 150 were designated cytomegalovirus-associated.

Though probably carrying unrecorded immune exposures, donors were nominally healthy at sampling. Sequencing used PBMCs. This TCR came from a woman aged 25 to 39 in good health and CMV-seronegative.

The CDR3 sequence: CSARETQYF. The CDR3 coding sequence is TGCAGTGCCCGTGAGACCCAGTACTTC. The chain recombines TRBV20-1 with TRBJ2-5; D is unclear. Germline CDR1 is DFQATT and CDR2 is SNEGSKA (reference sequence). This CDR3 has 9 amino acids. V gave up 6 bases and J gave up 5 bases, with 4 bases separating them.